Following are 15 T cell receptor beta chains from one sample sequenced in a study of OX40 agonist ivuxolimab in advanced cancers. TCRdb's copy holds only in-frame clones and misses some; the assay was immunoSEQ multiplex PCR. The table shows approximately 80,000 clones, with more than 90% occurring only once. Material: CD4+ or CD8+ T cells sorted from blood, obtained in a trial of the OX40 agonist ivuxolimab. The receptors come from an adult with an advanced solid tumor such as melanoma, head and neck, liver or kidney cancer.

The rearrangement joins TRBV29-1 to TRBJ2-3; D may be TRBD1 (5 bases). Trimming took off 7 bases at V and 1 base at J, with 12 bases between the two ends. This CDR3 comprises 13 residues. CDR1 is SQVTM, CDR2 ANQGSEA, per germline. CDR3 protein: CSAGPDRTDTQYF. The CDR3 DNA sequence: TGCAGCGCAGGGCCGGATCGCACAGATACGCAGTATTTT.

The V call is TRBV5-1, the J call TRBJ1-2; maybe TRBD1 (6 bases). From germline, CDR1 is SGHRS and CDR2 YFSETQ. Trimming left V 2 bases short and J 5 bases short, with 13 bases between. The CDR3 runs to 14 residues. DNA for the CDR3: TGCGCCAGCAGCTTTGCGGACAGTGGGTATGGCTACACCTTC. This translates into CASSFADSGYGYTF.

The genes are TRBV5-1 and TRBJ2-1, with 7 bases aligning to TRBD2. The CDR3 totals 15 residues. Trimming at V came to 7 bases and at J to 0 bases, leaving 7 bases not matched to a gene. CDR1 and CDR2 (germline): SGHRS, YFSETQ. The CDR3 DNA sequence: TGCGCCAGCGCTCTAGCGGCTCCCTCCTACAATGAGCAGTTCTTC. Protein product: CASALAAPSYNEQFF. Using reference TRBV5-1 and TRBJ2-1 for the parts outside the CDR3, the full variable domain is KAGVTQTPRYLIKTRGQQVTLSCSPISGHRSVSWYQQTPGQGLQFLFEYFSETQRNKGNFPGRFSGRQFSNSRSEMNVSTLELGDSALYLCASALAAPSYNEQFFGPGTRLTVL.

The chain employs TRBV11-3 and TRBJ2-2, with TRBD2 matching 11 bases. The CDR3 extends over 16 amino acids. After removal of 3 bases from V and 2 bases from J, the junction contained 2 bases not matched to a gene. Germline V CDR1 and CDR2: SGHNT, YENEEA. Written as DNA, the CDR3 is TGTGCCAGCAGCTTGACTAGCGGGGCCAACACCGGGGAGCTGTTTTTT. Its translation is CASSLTSGANTGELFF. The full variable domain, completed using reference TRBV11-3 and TRBJ2-2, is EAGVVQSPRYKIIEKKQPVAFWCNPISGHNTLYWYLQNLGQGPELLIRYENEEAVDDSQLPKDRFSAERLKGVDSTLKIQPAELGDSAVYLCASSLTSGANTGELFFGEGSRLTVL.

This clone is a singleton in its sample. The rearrangement links TRBV9 to TRBJ2-1, with D maybe TRBD2 (6 bases). This CDR3 is built from 14 residues. Trimming took 0 bases from V and 7 from J, leaving 11 bases between them. Germline CDR1 and CDR2: SGDLS and YYNGEE. The CDR3 is CASSVGLVTNEQFF. The CDR3 nucleotides are TGTGCCAGCAGCGTAGGACTAGTAACGAATGAGCAGTTCTTC.

The chain is built from TRBV7-8 and TRBJ2-7; D gene uncertain. The ends were cut back, 1 base at V and 7 bases at J, with 11 bases in the middle. The germline V gene has CDR1 SGHVS and CDR2 FQNEAQ. The CDR3 has 13 amino acids. CDR3 DNA: TGTGCCAGCAGCTTAGATATTATTCCTGAGCAGTACTTC. This sequence encodes CASSLDIIPEQYF. The whole variable domain, remainder taken from reference TRBV7-8 and TRBJ2-7, is GAGVSQSPRYKVAKRGQDVALRCDPISGHVSLFWYQQALGQGPEFLTYFQNEAQLDKSGLPSDRFFAERPEGSVSTLKIQRTQQEDSAVYLCASSLDIIPEQYFGPGTRLTVT.

The V and J genes are TRBV7-3 and TRBJ2-7; D gene ambiguous. With 5 bases removed from V and 6 bases from J, the gap between germline ends came to 11 bases. Germline V gene data show CDR1 as SGHTA and CDR2 as FQGTGA. The CDR3 consists of 12 residues. This chain's CDR3 is CASSPRLGEQYF. CDR3 coding DNA: TGTGCCAGCAGCCCGAGATTGGGCGAGCAGTACTTC.

Regarding this clone: The junction shows a germline mismatch at one end, possibly a read error. The CDR3 nucleotides read TGTGCCAGCTCCCCACCGGGACTAGCGGGATCCGGGGAGCTGTTTTTT. Translation gives CASSPPGLAGSGELFF. V is TRBV18 and J is TRBJ2-2, with 13 bases aligning to TRBD2. In germline, CDR1 is KGHSH, CDR2 LQKENI. This CDR3 comprises 16 residues. The full variable domain, completed using reference TRBV18 and TRBJ2-2, is NAGVMQNPRHLVRRRGQEARLRCSPMKGHSHVYWYRQLPEEGLKFMVYLQKENIIDESGMPKERFSAEFPKEGPSILRIQQVVRGDSAAYFCASSPPGLAGSGELFFGEGSRLTVL.

The chain combines TRBV6-5 with TRBJ2-5; TRBD2 aligns across 9 bases. The CDR3 is made up of 15 amino acids. The germline gives CDR1 MNHEY, CDR2 SVGAGI. Trimming removed 6 bases from V and 3 bases from J; junction bases left unmatched: 8. This CDR3 is CASSRSGTSKETQYF. The CDR3 coding sequence is TGTGCCAGCAGCAGATCCGGGACTAGCAAAGAGACCCAGTACTTC.

The chain has TRBV5-1 and TRBJ2-1; 14 bases fit TRBD2. Germline lookup yields CDR1 SGHRS and CDR2 YFSETQ. This CDR3 has 18 amino acids. V dropped 3 bases and J dropped 5; count of bases not matched to a gene: 10. CDR3 in DNA: TGCGCCAGCAGCTCGATGACTAGCGGGAGGGGTAGCAACAATGAGCAGTTCTTC. Its translation: CASSSMTSGRGSNNEQFF.

The chain carries TRBV2 and TRBJ2-7; 7 bases match TRBD2. The V gene end was trimmed by 1 base and the J gene end by 3 bases; junction bases not matched to a gene: 3. Germline assignment: CDR1 SNHLY and CDR2 FYNNEI. This CDR3 is built from 14 residues. The CDR3 is CASSEGLAVYEQYF. The CDR3 DNA sequence: TGTGCCAGCAGTGAAGGTCTAGCGGTCTACGAGCAGTACTTC.

The rearrangement joins TRBV7-2 to TRBJ2-7; 7 bases line up with TRBD2. J was trimmed by 3 bases and V by 2 bases; bases with no gene match: 7. There are 15 residues in the CDR3. Per germline, CDR1 SGHTA and CDR2 FQGNSA. The CDR3 nucleotides are TGTGCCAGCAGCTTACAGGCGGGAGATCGCTACGAGCAGTACTTC. Translation gives CASSLQAGDRYEQYF.

V and J are TRBV5-1 and TRBJ2-1; tentatively, D is TRBD2 (6 bases). V shed 7 bases and J shed 6 bases, with 20 bases lying between them. The CDR3 is 15 amino acids. Germline V gives CDR1 SGHRS, CDR2 YFSETQ. The CDR3 DNA sequence: TGCGCCAGCTCCTTGGAGGGGTACGCGGGCAATGAGCAGTTCTTC. This codes for CASSLEGYAGNEQFF.

Only one count was recorded for this clone. V usage is TRBV5-4 and J usage is TRBJ2-7, with D perhaps matching TRBD2 (6 bases). V was pared by 4 bases and J by 9 bases, with 23 bases between. Germline-derived CDR1 and CDR2 are SGHNT and YYREEE (reference sequence). The CDR3 consists of 15 residues. Here the CDR3 DNA reads TGTGCCAGCAGCCCCGGCGGTAGCGGAGGCAAGGGGCAGTACTTC. Its translation is CASSPGGSGGKGQYF.

The chain couples TRBV18 to TRBJ2-7; 9 bases line up with TRBD2. V shed 6 bases and J 4 bases; nucleotides not matched to a gene: 10. Germline V gives CDR1 KGHSH, CDR2 LQKENI. This CDR3 region has 15 residues. CDR3: CASSAGQREVYEQYF. The CDR3 coding sequence is TGTGCCAGCTCCGCAGGCCAGCGGGAGGTGTACGAGCAGTACTTC.